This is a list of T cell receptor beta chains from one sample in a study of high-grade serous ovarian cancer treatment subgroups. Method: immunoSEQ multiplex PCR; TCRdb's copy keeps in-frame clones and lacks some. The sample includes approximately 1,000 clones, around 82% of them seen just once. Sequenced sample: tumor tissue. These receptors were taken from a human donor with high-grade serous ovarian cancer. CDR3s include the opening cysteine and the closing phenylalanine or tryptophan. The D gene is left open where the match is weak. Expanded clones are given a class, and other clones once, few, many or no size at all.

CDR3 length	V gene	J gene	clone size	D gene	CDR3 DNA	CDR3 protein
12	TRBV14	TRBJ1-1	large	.	TGTGCCAGCAGCCACGGACTCCCGGAGGCTTTCTTT	CASSHGLPEAFF
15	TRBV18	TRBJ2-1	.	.	TGTGCCAGCTCCCAAGGGGGGGGAACCTACAATGAGCAGTTCTTC	CASSQGGGTYNEQFF
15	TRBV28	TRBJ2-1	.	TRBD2	TGTGCCAGCAGTTTAAGGGTAGCGGGAGGGTTTGAGCAGTTCTTC	CASSLRVAGGFEQFF
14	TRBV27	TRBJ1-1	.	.	TGTGCCAGCAGTGAGGACGGGGGGTACACTGAAGCTTTCTTT	CASSEDGGYTEAFF
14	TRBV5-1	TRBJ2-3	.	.	TGCGCCAGCAGCTTGGTTGTAGCGGCAGATACGCAGTATTTT	CASSLVVAADTQYF
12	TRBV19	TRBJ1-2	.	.	TGTGCCAGTAGTCTTACAAGCTATGGCTACACCTTC	CASSLTSYGYTF
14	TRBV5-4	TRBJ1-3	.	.	TGTGCCAGCACCCTGAGGGGACGGGGAAACACCATATATTTT	CASTLRGRGNTIYF
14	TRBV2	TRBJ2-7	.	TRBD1	TGTGCCAGTACCCAGACAGGGGTCTCCTACGAGCAGTACTTC	CASTQTGVSYEQYF
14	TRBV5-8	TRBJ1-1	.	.	TGTGCCAGCAGCTTGTGGGGGGAGAACACTGAAGCTTTCTTT	CASSLWGENTEAFF
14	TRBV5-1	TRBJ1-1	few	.	TGCGCCAGCAGAGCAGGGGAAATGAACACTGAAGCTTTCTTT	CASRAGEMNTEAFF
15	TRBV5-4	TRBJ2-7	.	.	TGTGCCAGCAGCTTGGCGGGGACGGGCTCCTACGAGCAGTACTTC	CASSLAGTGSYEQYF
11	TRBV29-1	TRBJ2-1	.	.	TGCAGCGTTGCGGATTACAATGAGCAGTTCTTC	CSVADYNEQFF
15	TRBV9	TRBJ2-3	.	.	TGTGCCAGCAGCCCGAGCGGGTCTAGCACAGATACGCAGTATTTT	CASSPSGSSTDTQYF
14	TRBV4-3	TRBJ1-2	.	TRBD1	TGCGCCAGCAGCCAGATCGGGACAGGGGAAGGCTACACCTTC	CASSQIGTGEGYTF
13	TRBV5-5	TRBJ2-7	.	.	TGTGCCAGCAAAGAGGGGTTGGCCTACGAGCAGTACTTC	CASKEGLAYEQYF
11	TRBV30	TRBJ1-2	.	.	TGTGCCTGGAGTTTAGGGGGAGGCTACACCTTC	CAWSLGGGYTF
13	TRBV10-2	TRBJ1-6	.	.	TGCGCCACCGCAAGGACCCAGGAGGCACCCCTCCACTTT	CATARTQEAPLHF
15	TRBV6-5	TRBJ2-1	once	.	TGTGCCAGCAGTCTACAGGGCCCTAATGGCAATGAGCAGTTCTTC	CASSLQGPNGNEQFF
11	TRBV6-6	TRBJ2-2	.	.	TGTGCCAGCAGTCCATCGGGGGAGCTGTTTTTT	CASSPSGELFF
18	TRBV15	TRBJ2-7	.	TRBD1	TGTGCCACCAGCAGATGGGGACAGGGTGGCGCGAGCTCCTACGAGCAGTACTTC	CATSRWGQGGASSYEQYF
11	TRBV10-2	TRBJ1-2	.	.	TGCGCCAGCAGTGAAAGGTCTAGCTACACCTTC	CASSERSSYTF
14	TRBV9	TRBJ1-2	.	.	TGTGCCAGCAGCGTAGCTACATGGACAGATGGCTACACCTTC	CASSVATWTDGYTF
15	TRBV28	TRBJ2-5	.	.	TGTGCCAGCAGCCCTACCCGACAGTACCAAGAGACCCAGTACTTC	CASSPTRQYQETQYF
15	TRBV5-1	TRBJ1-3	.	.	TGCGCCAGCAGCTTAACGGGGGGGAATGGAAACACCATATATTTT	CASSLTGGNGNTIYF
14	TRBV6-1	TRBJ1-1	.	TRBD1	TGTGCCAGCAGGAACAGGGGACCGAACACTGAAGCTTTCTTT	CASRNRGPNTEAFF
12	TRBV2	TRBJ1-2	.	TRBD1	TGTGCCAGTACAGGGGCCTCCTATGGCTACACCTTC	CASTGASYGYTF
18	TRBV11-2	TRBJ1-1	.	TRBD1	TGTGCCAGCAGCCCACTAATTCGCCCGGGACAGGGGAACACTGAAGCTTTCTTT	CASSPLIRPGQGNTEAFF
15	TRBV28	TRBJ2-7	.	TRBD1	TGTGCCAGCAGTCCGACCGGGACAGGATACTACGAGCAGTACTTC	CASSPTGTGYYEQYF
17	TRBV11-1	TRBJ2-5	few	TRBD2	TGTGCCAGCAGGCCGGGACTAGCGGGGCCGATACAAGAGACCCAGTACTTC	CASRPGLAGPIQETQYF
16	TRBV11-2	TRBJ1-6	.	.	TGTGCCAGCAGCTTACCGGGGGCGACTTATAATTCACCCCTCCACTTT	CASSLPGATYNSPLHF
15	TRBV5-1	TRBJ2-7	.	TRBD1	TGCGCCAGCAGCCCCACAGGGGGCCGGGGCTACGAGCAGTACTTC	CASSPTGGRGYEQYF
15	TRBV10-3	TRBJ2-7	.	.	TGTGCCATTAGGGATGTAAGGACTAATTCCTACGAGCAGTACTTC	CAIRDVRTNSYEQYF
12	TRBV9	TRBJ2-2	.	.	TGTGCCAGCAGCCAAAACACCGGGGAGCTGTTTTTT	CASSQNTGELFF
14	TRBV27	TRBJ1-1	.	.	TGTGCCAGCAGTTTTACGGGGGCCCTCACTGAAGCTTTCTTT	CASSFTGALTEAFF
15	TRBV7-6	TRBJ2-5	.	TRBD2	TGTGCCAGCAGCTTAGCTCGACTAGCGGGGGAGACCCAGTACTTC	CASSLARLAGETQYF
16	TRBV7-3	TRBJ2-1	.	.	TGTGCCAGCAGCTATACTTCCGACAGCTCCTACAATGAGCAGTTCTTC	CASSYTSDSSYNEQFF
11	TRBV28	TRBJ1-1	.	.	TGTGCCAGCAGTTCGCCGTCCGAAGCTTTCTTT	CASSSPSEAFF
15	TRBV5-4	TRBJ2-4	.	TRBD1	TGTGCCAGCAGCCTCAGGGGGCTAGCCAAAAACATTCAGTACTTC	CASSLRGLAKNIQYF
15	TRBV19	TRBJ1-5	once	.	TGTGCCAGTAGTATCGATGACAGGTCCTATCAGCCCCAGCATTTT	CASSIDDRSYQPQHF
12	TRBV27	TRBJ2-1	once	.	TGTGCCAGCGAGGGTCCTGACAATGAGCAGTTCTTC	CASEGPDNEQFF
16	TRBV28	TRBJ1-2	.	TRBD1	TGTGCCAGCATGAGTCCGGGACAGGGGGCGAACTATGGCTACACCTTC	CASMSPGQGANYGYTF
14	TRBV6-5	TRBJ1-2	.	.	TGTGCCAGCACCAGACAGGATGCTAACTATGGCTACACCTTC	CASTRQDANYGYTF
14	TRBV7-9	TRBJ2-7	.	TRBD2	TGTGCCAGCAGCTTGGCGGGAGGGCCATACGAGCAGTACTTC	CASSLAGGPYEQYF
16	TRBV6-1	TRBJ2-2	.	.	TGTGCCAGCAGTGAAGCGCTGGGACTTATCCCCGGGGAGCTGTTTTTT	CASSEALGLIPGELFF
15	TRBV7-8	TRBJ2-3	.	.	TGTGCCAGCAGCTTAGCGTTGAGAGACACAGATACGCAGTATTTT	CASSLALRDTDTQYF
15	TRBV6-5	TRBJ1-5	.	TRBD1	TGTGCCAGCACCCCAACAGGGGGCGGCAATCAGCCCCAGCATTTT	CASTPTGGGNQPQHF
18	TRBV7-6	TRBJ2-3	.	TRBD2	TGTGCCAGCAGCCCTCGGACTAGCGGGGGCCCCGGCACAGATACGCAGTATTTT	CASSPRTSGGPGTDTQYF
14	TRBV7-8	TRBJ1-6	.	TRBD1	TGTGCCAGCAGCTTATCAGGGGGCGATTCACCCCTCCACTTT	CASSLSGGDSPLHF
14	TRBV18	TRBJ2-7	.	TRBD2	TGTGCCAGCTCACCGGGACTAGCTCCGTACGAGCAGTACTTC	CASSPGLAPYEQYF
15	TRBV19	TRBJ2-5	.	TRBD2	TGTGCCAGTAGGAAACGAGCGGGGGAAAGGGAGACCCAGTACTTC	CASRKRAGERETQYF
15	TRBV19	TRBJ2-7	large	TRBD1	TGTGCCAGTAGTCCAACCGGGGACAGTCCGTACGAGCAGTACTTC	CASSPTGDSPYEQYF
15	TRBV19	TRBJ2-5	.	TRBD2	TGTGCCAGTAGCCCTAGGACTAGCGGGAGCGAGACCCAGTACTTC	CASSPRTSGSETQYF
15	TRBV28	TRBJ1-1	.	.	TGTGCCAGCAGCCCCTCGGCGGGCAGGGGTGCTGAAGCTTTCTTT	CASSPSAGRGAEAFF
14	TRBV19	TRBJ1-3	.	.	TGTGCCAGCCGCCCCTGGGATACTGGAAACACCATATATTTT	CASRPWDTGNTIYF
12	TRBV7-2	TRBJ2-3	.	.	TGTGCCAGCACCCAACTCACAGATACGCAGTATTTT	CASTQLTDTQYF